The rows below give T cell receptor beta chains drawn from one sample of a study of T cell changes during pregnancy in multiple sclerosis. Method: immunoSEQ multiplex PCR; TCRdb's copy keeps in-frame clones and lacks some. This table has roughly 54,000 clones, roughly 90% appearing once. The input for sequencing was CD4+ T cells from peripheral blood mononuclear cells, taken after pregnancy. These receptors all stem from a female donor with multiple sclerosis, enrolled in a pregnancy study. Each CDR3 is given with its conserved first and last residue. The D gene is left open where the match is weak. Rows give clone size only sometimes, using once, few, many, or a class for an expanded clone.

DNA: TGTGCCAGTAGTCTTCGAGGACTGGAACTCAATCAGCCCCAGCATTTT
CDR3: CASSLRGLELNQPQHF
J: TRBJ1-5
V: TRBV19
size: -
D: -

DNA: TGTGCCAGCAGCTTAGTGGCCACCGGGGAGCTGTTTTTT
CDR3: CASSLVATGELFF
J: TRBJ2-2
V: TRBV7-2
size: -
D: -

DNA: TGTGCCATCAGTGGCAGAGGGAACACCGGGGAGCTGTTTTTT
CDR3: CAISGRGNTGELFF
J: TRBJ2-2
V: TRBV10-3
size: -
D: -

DNA: TGTGCCAGCAGCCAATATCCCGGACAGCCAATCTTT
CDR3: CASSQYPGQPIF
J: TRBJ1-4
V: TRBV5-4
size: -
D: -

DNA: TGTGCCAGCAGCAAACCGGGACAGGGGCTCCCCACTGAGCAGTTCTTC
CDR3: CASSKPGQGLPTEQFF
J: TRBJ2-1
V: TRBV5-4
size: -
D: TRBD1

DNA: TGTGCCAGCAGCTTCTCCTTCACAAACGAGCAGTACTTC
CDR3: CASSFSFTNEQYF
J: TRBJ2-7
V: TRBV7-2
size: -
D: -

DNA: TGTGCCATCAGTCGGGGGACAGGGGGAGAGACCCAGTACTTC
CDR3: CAISRGTGGETQYF
J: TRBJ2-5
V: TRBV10-3
size: -
D: TRBD1

DNA: TGTGCCAGCACCCGGGGGGCCACAATAGATACGCAGTATTTT
CDR3: CASTRGATIDTQYF
J: TRBJ2-3
V: TRBV18
size: -
D: -

DNA: TGTGCCAGACGGACAGGGGATACGCAGTATTTT
CDR3: CARRTGDTQYF
J: TRBJ2-3
V: TRBV19
size: -
D: TRBD1

DNA: TGTGCCAGCAGCTTGGTCACAGGTCCCTCTGGAAACACCATATATTTT
CDR3: CASSLVTGPSGNTIYF
J: TRBJ1-3
V: TRBV5-5
size: -
D: -

DNA: TGTGCTAGTGGTCCGGGGGGACAGGGGTTCTGGAGCTATGGCTACACCTTC
CDR3: CASGPGGQGFWSYGYTF
J: TRBJ1-2
V: TRBV12-5
size: many
D: TRBD1

DNA: TGTGCCAGCAGCACCTGGGCGGGGGGTTACAATGAGCAGTTCTTC
CDR3: CASSTWAGGYNEQFF
J: TRBJ2-1
V: TRBV5-6
size: -
D: TRBD2

DNA: TGTGCCACCAGCAGACAGGCGAACTCCTACGAGCAGTACTTC
CDR3: CATSRQANSYEQYF
J: TRBJ2-7
V: TRBV15
size: -
D: -

DNA: TGTGCCAGCAGAGTCCCTTCCCCAGGGGGCGGCTACACCTTC
CDR3: CASRVPSPGGGYTF
J: TRBJ1-2
V: TRBV2
size: -
D: TRBD1

DNA: TGTGCCACCAGCAGGGCTACAGGGGGCCCTGAAGCTTTCTTT
CDR3: CATSRATGGPEAFF
J: TRBJ1-1
V: TRBV15
size: -
D: TRBD1

DNA: TGTGCCAGCTCACCAAGGCACAGCCTAACCTACGAGCAGTACTTC
CDR3: CASSPRHSLTYEQYF
J: TRBJ2-7
V: TRBV18
size: -
D: -

DNA: TGTGCCAGCAGCTTCCAGGGCCCTAATTCACCCCTCCACTTT
CDR3: CASSFQGPNSPLHF
J: TRBJ1-6
V: TRBV7-3
size: -
D: -

DNA: TGTGCCAGCAGCTTAACCAGGGATAACAATGAGCAGTTCTTC
CDR3: CASSLTRDNNEQFF
J: TRBJ2-1
V: TRBV7-3
size: -
D: -

DNA: TGTGCCAGCAGCCTATCCTATGGCTACACCTTC
CDR3: CASSLSYGYTF
J: TRBJ1-2
V: TRBV5-4
size: -
D: -

DNA: TGTGCCAGCAGCCCGTTTAGACAGGGTTATTCACCCCTCCACTTT
CDR3: CASSPFRQGYSPLHF
J: TRBJ1-6
V: TRBV27
size: -
D: TRBD1

DNA: TGTGCCACCAGCAGACCCGACAGAACCGATGAAAAACTGTTTTTT
CDR3: CATSRPDRTDEKLFF
J: TRBJ1-4
V: TRBV15
size: -
D: -

DNA: TGTGCCAGCAGCTTGGGGGGCGGGGGTTGGGGGGAGACCCAGTACTTC
CDR3: CASSLGGGGWGETQYF
J: TRBJ2-5
V: TRBV5-4
size: -
D: TRBD2

DNA: TGTGCCAGCAGTGAAGAGATGGCTTCAACTAATGAAAAACTGTTTTTT
CDR3: CASSEEMASTNEKLFF
J: TRBJ1-4
V: TRBV2
size: -
D: -

DNA: TGTGCCAGCAGGCAGCGGGGGGTTTACAATGAGCAGTTCTTC
CDR3: CASRQRGVYNEQFF
J: TRBJ2-1
V: TRBV13
size: -
D: TRBD2

DNA: TGTGCCAGCAGCCTCTCCTATCCTAGCGGGGGCAATGAGCAGTTCTTC
CDR3: CASSLSYPSGGNEQFF
J: TRBJ2-1
V: TRBV4-2
size: -
D: TRBD2

DNA: TGTGCCAGCAGTGAACAGCAGGGGGTGGGGGAAAAACTGTTTTTT
CDR3: CASSEQQGVGEKLFF
J: TRBJ1-4
V: TRBV6-1
size: -
D: TRBD1

DNA: TGTGCCAGCAGTGATCCGGGGGGCATTAGCAATCAGCCCCAGCATTTT
CDR3: CASSDPGGISNQPQHF
J: TRBJ1-5
V: TRBV6-1
size: few
D: -

DNA: TGTGCCAGCAGCTCCGGTGGACAAGGAAAACGCTTCGGCTACACCTTC
CDR3: CASSSGGQGKRFGYTF
J: TRBJ1-2
V: TRBV11-2
size: -
D: -

DNA: TGCGCCAGCAGCTTGGAACTAGCGGGGAGGGTTACTTACAATGAGCAGTTCTTC
CDR3: CASSLELAGRVTYNEQFF
J: TRBJ2-1
V: TRBV5-1
size: -
D: TRBD2

DNA: TGTGCCAGCAGTGAAGCGGGGAGGGACATTCAGTACTTC
CDR3: CASSEAGRDIQYF
J: TRBJ2-4
V: TRBV6-1
size: -
D: TRBD2

DNA: TGTGCCAGCTCAGGACTAGTCAATGAGCAGTTCTTC
CDR3: CASSGLVNEQFF
J: TRBJ2-1
V: TRBV18
size: -
D: TRBD2

DNA: TGTGCCAGTAGTATAGTCCGGGTAGGCAATCAGCCCCAGCATTTT
CDR3: CASSIVRVGNQPQHF
J: TRBJ1-5
V: TRBV19
size: -
D: -

DNA: TGTGCCAGCAGCTTCGACAGGGGGCAGGGTGAAGCTTTCTTT
CDR3: CASSFDRGQGEAFF
J: TRBJ1-1
V: TRBV7-2
size: -
D: TRBD1

DNA: TGTGCCAGCAGCCCCCGACTAGCGGATGAGCAGTTCTTC
CDR3: CASSPRLADEQFF
J: TRBJ2-1
V: TRBV7-3
size: -
D: TRBD2

DNA: TGTGCCAGCAGCTTGGGAGGTTTCTCTCAGCCCCAGCATTTT
CDR3: CASSLGGFSQPQHF
J: TRBJ1-5
V: TRBV7-2
size: few
D: -

DNA: TGTGCCAGCAGTGAAGAGGGGCTGGGGAATTCACCCCTCCACTTT
CDR3: CASSEEGLGNSPLHF
J: TRBJ1-6
V: TRBV2
size: once
D: -

DNA: TGTGCCAGCAGGGGCCAGGGGGCAGCCGGGGAGCTGTTTTTT
CDR3: CASRGQGAAGELFF
J: TRBJ2-2
V: TRBV6-4
size: -
D: TRBD1

DNA: TGTGCCAGCAGCACTACTACCGCCTACGAGCAGTACTTC
CDR3: CASSTTTAYEQYF
J: TRBJ2-7
V: TRBV7-8
size: once
D: -

DNA: TGTGCCAGCAGCTTAGTACGCAGAAGCACAGATACGCAGTATTTT
CDR3: CASSLVRRSTDTQYF
J: TRBJ2-3
V: TRBV7-2
size: -
D: -

DNA: TGTGCCAGCAGTGACGGGGGTGGAAACACCATATATTTT
CDR3: CASSDGGGNTIYF
J: TRBJ1-3
V: TRBV25-1
size: -
D: -